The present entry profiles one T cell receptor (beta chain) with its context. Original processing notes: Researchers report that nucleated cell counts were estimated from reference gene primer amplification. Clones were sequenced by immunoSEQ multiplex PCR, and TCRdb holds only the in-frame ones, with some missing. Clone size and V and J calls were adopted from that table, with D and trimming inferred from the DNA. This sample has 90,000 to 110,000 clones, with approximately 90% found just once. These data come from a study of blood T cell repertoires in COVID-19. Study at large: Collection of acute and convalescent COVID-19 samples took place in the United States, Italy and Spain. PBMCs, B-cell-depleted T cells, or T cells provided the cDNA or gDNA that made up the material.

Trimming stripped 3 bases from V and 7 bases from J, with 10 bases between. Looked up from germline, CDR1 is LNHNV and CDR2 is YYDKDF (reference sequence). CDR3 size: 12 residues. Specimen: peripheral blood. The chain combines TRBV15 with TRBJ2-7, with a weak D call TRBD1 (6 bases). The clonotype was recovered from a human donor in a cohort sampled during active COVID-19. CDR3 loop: CATSSRDTEQYF. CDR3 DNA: TGTGCCACCAGCAGCCGGGACACAGAGCAGTACTTC.